These T cell receptor beta chains were read from a single sample in a study of technical replicates of blood from a handful of donors. Profiled with immunoSEQ multiplex PCR; TCRdb holds only in-frame clones, not every one. The sample has 66,000 or so clones; around 97% are singletons. The specimen was T cells isolated from PBMCs. The receptors were sampled from a human donor in good health. Each CDR3 is given with its conserved first and last residue. D genes are given only for firm matches. The size field is filled for only some rows; it gives once, few, many or a size class.

V	D	size	J	CDR3	DNA
TRBV7-6	-	-	TRBJ1-1	CASSLERDWGTEAFF	TGTGCCAGCAGCTTAGAAAGGGACTGGGGCACTGAAGCTTTCTTT
TRBV9	TRBD1	-	TRBJ1-3	CASSVGQGIGNTIYF	TGTGCCAGCAGCGTAGGACAGGGGATTGGAAACACCATATATTTT
TRBV5-1	-	-	TRBJ1-5	CASSPWGGGSNQPQHF	TGCGCCAGCAGCCCGTGGGGGGGAGGCAGCAATCAGCCCCAGCATTTT
TRBV6-5	TRBD1	-	TRBJ1-5	CASSNRGDQPQHF	TGTGCCAGCAGTAACAGGGGTGATCAGCCCCAGCATTTT
TRBV19	-	-	TRBJ2-1	CARPLGLSVGKQFF	TGTGCCAGGCCACTAGGGCTGTCTGTGGGGAAGCAGTTCTTC
TRBV5-1	-	once	TRBJ2-5	CASSSQETQYF	TGCGCCAGCAGCTCACAAGAGACCCAGTACTTC
TRBV4-2	-	-	TRBJ2-7	CASSRSKTVPSTEQYF	TGTGCCAGCAGCCGGTCGAAAACAGTACCCTCTACCGAGCAGTACTTC
TRBV28	TRBD1	-	TRBJ2-1	CASRDRKRTISTYNEQFF	TGTGCCAGCAGGGACAGGAAGAGAACTATCTCGACCTACAATGAGCAGTTCTTC
TRBV11-2	-	-	TRBJ2-7	CASGAGPEQYF	TGTGCCAGCGGGGCAGGACCCGAGCAGTACTTC
TRBV30	TRBD2	-	TRBJ2-3	CAWSGHLGGGPDTQYF	TGTGCCTGGAGTGGACATTTAGGCGGGGGGCCCGATACGCAGTATTTT
TRBV5-1	TRBD2	-	TRBJ2-1	CASMRGFGGRLEGEQFF	TGCGCCAGCATGAGGGGTTTCGGCGGGAGACTCGAAGGTGAGCAGTTCTTC
TRBV28	TRBD2	-	TRBJ2-5	CASSTTGTSVPETQYF	TGTGCCAGCAGTACCACCGGGACTAGCGTTCCAGAGACCCAGTACTTC
TRBV27	-	-	TRBJ1-1	CASSLRGTTEAFF	TGTGCCAGCAGTTTAAGGGGCACCACTGAAGCTTTCTTT
TRBV7-8	-	-	TRBJ2-1	CASSLALLAVGNEQFF	TGTGCCAGCAGCTTAGCGCTGTTAGCGGTTGGCAATGAGCAGTTCTTC
TRBV4-1	-	-	TRBJ1-4	CASSQGLNRVFEKLFF	TGCGCCAGCAGCCAAGGTCTGAACAGGGTCTTTGAAAAACTGTTTTTT
TRBV7-9	TRBD1	-	TRBJ2-7	CASGQGTYEQYF	TGTGCCAGTGGACAGGGGACCTACGAGCAGTACTTC
TRBV5-6	TRBD2	-	TRBJ2-1	CASSLGGGTSGSNEQFF	TGTGCCAGCAGCTTGGGCGGTGGGACTAGCGGGAGCAATGAGCAGTTCTTC
TRBV6-1	TRBD1	-	TRBJ2-7	CASSERQGSTYEQYF	TGTGCCAGCAGTGAAAGACAGGGGTCCACCTACGAGCAGTACTTC
TRBV28	-	-	TRBJ2-7	CASTSAELYEQYF	TGTGCCAGCACGAGCGCTGAATTGTACGAGCAGTACTTC
TRBV5-8	-	-	TRBJ2-3	CASSFGSGHPDTQYF	TGTGCCAGCAGCTTCGGGTCGGGTCATCCAGATACGCAGTATTTT
TRBV5-1	-	-	TRBJ2-1	CASSLASWGWEQFF	TGCGCCAGCAGCTTAGCTAGCTGGGGTTGGGAGCAGTTCTTC
TRBV28	TRBD1	-	TRBJ1-2	CASSGLTGGAGYGYTF	TGTGCCAGCAGTGGACTTACAGGGGGCGCGGGCTATGGCTACACCTTC
TRBV2	-	-	TRBJ1-1	CANTGTINTEAFF	TGTGCCAACACAGGGACCATTAACACTGAAGCTTTCTTT
TRBV7-9	TRBD1	once	TRBJ1-2	CASSVDRGRGNYGYTF	TGTGCCAGCAGCGTGGACAGGGGAAGGGGAAACTATGGCTACACCTTC
TRBV29-1	TRBD1	-	TRBJ1-3	CSVGDSVSGNTIYF	TGCAGCGTAGGGGACAGCGTATCTGGAAACACCATATATTTT
TRBV11-3	-	-	TRBJ2-5	CASSREETQYF	TGTGCCAGCAGCCGAGAAGAGACCCAGTACTTC
TRBV10-1	-	-	TRBJ1-6	CASSESTNSPLHF	TGCGCCAGCAGTGAGTCGACAAATTCACCCCTCCACTTT
TRBV7-6	-	once	TRBJ1-3	CASSPSRGYSGNTIYF	TGTGCCAGCAGCCCATCCAGGGGCTACTCTGGAAACACCATATATTTT
TRBV11-2	TRBD1	-	TRBJ1-1	CASSTDREGGGGTEAFF	TGTGCCAGCAGCACGGACAGGGAGGGAGGGGGGGGTACTGAAGCTTTCTTT
TRBV9	TRBD1	-	TRBJ1-1	CASSIQGQNTEAFF	TGTGCCAGCAGCATACAGGGGCAGAACACTGAAGCTTTCTTT
TRBV6-1	TRBD2	-	TRBJ2-1	CASSERKLAGVNEQFF	TGTGCCAGCAGTGAACGTAAGCTAGCGGGAGTCAATGAGCAGTTCTTC
TRBV5-4	TRBD1	-	TRBJ2-1	CASSLGDRGPSLSEQFF	TGTGCCAGCAGCTTGGGGGACAGGGGGCCTTCGTTGAGTGAGCAGTTCTTC
TRBV9	TRBD2	-	TRBJ2-1	CASSVEWGLAGNEKFF	TGTGCCAGCAGCGTAGAATGGGGACTAGCGGGAAATGAGAAGTTCTTC
TRBV5-1	TRBD2	-	TRBJ2-7	CASSLSPAGGLRSSYEQYF	TGCGCCAGCAGTCTGTCACCAGCGGGAGGGTTGAGGAGCTCCTACGAGCAGTACTTC
TRBV27	TRBD1	-	TRBJ2-2	CASSLRTGGASGELFF	TGTGCCAGCAGTTTAAGGACAGGGGGCGCTTCCGGGGAGCTGTTTTTT
TRBV5-1	TRBD2	-	TRBJ2-5	CASSLGFSGEYQETQYF	TGCGCCAGCAGCTTGGGGTTTAGCGGGGAGTACCAAGAGACCCAGTACTTC
TRBV15	-	once	TRBJ1-5	CATSTVQGYSNQPQHF	TGTGCCACCAGCACAGTCCAGGGCTACAGCAATCAGCCCCAGCATTTT
TRBV25-1	-	-	TRBJ2-1	CASSEPYGGDAWNEQFF	TGTGCCAGCAGTGAACCCTACGGAGGAGACGCGTGGAATGAGCAGTTCTTC
TRBV5-1	TRBD1	-	TRBJ1-2	CASSFGTGPGTNYGYTF	TGCGCCAGCAGCTTCGGGACAGGACCCGGTACTAACTATGGCTACACCTTC
TRBV25-1	TRBD1	few	TRBJ1-6	CASSDYWTGGLHSPLHF	TGTGCCAGCAGTGACTACTGGACAGGGGGTCTTCATTCACCCCTCCACTTT
TRBV5-6	TRBD2	-	TRBJ2-1	CASSLVRGESYNEQFF	TGTGCCAGCAGCTTGGTTCGGGGGGAGTCCTACAATGAGCAGTTCTTC
TRBV13	-	-	TRBJ2-2	CASSLRGNTGELFF	TGTGCCAGCAGCTTAAGGGGTAACACCGGGGAGCTGTTTTTT
TRBV6-4	-	-	TRBJ2-1	CASRQNDEQFF	TGTGCCAGCAGACAAAACGATGAGCAGTTCTTC